The rows below give T cell receptor beta chains drawn from one sample of a study of blood T cell repertoires in COVID-19. The repertoire was sequenced with immunoSEQ multiplex PCR; TCRdb's copy has only in-frame clones and lacks some. The sample has nearly 200,000 clones; about 80% are singletons. Sequenced input: PBMCs or T cells enriched from blood (not recorded which). Receptors originate from a man aged 40-49 years who had recovered from COVID-19. Both conserved end residues are part of each CDR3. Fields, in order: V gene, CDR3 protein.

TRBV18 | CASSLGQGTGNTIYF
TRBV2 | CASSERTGRSGELFF
TRBV25-1 | CASSGWRGATGELFF
TRBV3-1/TRBV3-2 | CASSQDPAVAADTQYF
TRBV6-5 | CASSYSTVVADTF
TRBV28 | CASSNGNWNTEAFF
TRBV4-1 | CASSQDHGGNQPQHF
TRBV19 | CASSLQGGSSPLHF
TRBV5-4 | CASSVDRLDSPLHF
TRBV23-1 | CASRGEGIGYTF
TRBV5-1 | CASSQGLAGIDTQYF
TRBV20-1 | CSASTGDDSPLHF
TRBV6-6 | CASSYSDSPTYEQYF
TRBV5-5 | CASSFTGDSYYEQYF
TRBV5-1 | CASSPTGTDPYEQYF
TRBV19 | CASRKSDSMYEKLFF
TRBV2 | CASSERGTGELFF
TRBV6-6 | CASTPQGNYGYTF
TRBV19 | CASTQGGNQPQHF
TRBV4-3 | CASSRTGASNTEAFF
TRBV25-1 | CASTGVGSGYTF
TRBV7-8 | CASSLMNLGVGQPQHF
TRBV18 | CASSPPGQTNYGYTF
TRBV6-4 | CASSELSGANVLTF
TRBV5-1 | CASSTNLLGDKNIQYF
TRBV28 | CASSPMSAGANVLTF
TRBV19 | CASSDRGLRGYTF
TRBV21-1 | CASSNPSETQYF
TRBV27 | CASSLGAAGNTEAFF
TRBV25-1 | CASSELLGQGRHGYTF
TRBV5-6 | CASILDRYGTDTQYF
TRBV19 | CATNSGAANEKLFF
TRBV30 | CAWSRDRGSQPQHF
TRBV4-2 | CASSRTDRPYGYTF
TRBV15 | CATSREISLISGVYGYTF
TRBV5-6 | CASSLGTGSRPPLHF
TRBV5-1 | CASSEGQGGEQYF
TRBV6-1 | CASSEVGREDGEKLFF
TRBV5-1 | CASRTGGPYGYTF
TRBV5-1 | CASSLDPGVYSGNTIYF
TRBV18 | CASSPPGVRGTGGYTF